The rows below give T cell receptor beta chains drawn from one sample of a study of T cell repertoires in cytomegalovirus infection. TCRdb processed the reads anew with MiXCR; each CDR3 protein has one entry. The table lists under 850,000 distinct CDR3 sequences, about a third of them singletons. The specimen sequenced was PBMCs. The receptor set was obtained from a human donor in good health (CMV status not recorded). Some clones in this sample may be carry-over from other donors' samples. Both conserved end residues are part of each CDR3. The D gene is left open where the match is weak. Clone size is not always given. Where it is, it says once, few, many or a class for expanded clones.

V gene: TRBV27
J gene: TRBJ2-6
D gene: NA
clone size: few
CDR3 DNA: TGTGCCAGCAGTAAGGGTTGGGGAGATTACTCTGGGGCCAACGTCCTGACTTTC
CDR3 protein: CASSKGWGDYSGANVLTF

V gene: TRBV14
J gene: TRBJ1-5
D gene: NA
clone size: NA
CDR3 DNA: TGTGCCAGCAGCCACTGTTTGGGGGGCGCGAGCAATCAGCCCCAGCATTTT
CDR3 protein: CASSHCLGGASNQPQHF

V gene: TRBV7-6
J gene: TRBJ2-6
D gene: NA
clone size: many
CDR3 DNA: TGTGCCAGCAGCAGGACTGGGGCCAACGTCCTGACTTTC
CDR3 protein: CASSRTGANVLTF

V gene: TRBV27
J gene: TRBJ2-7
D gene: TRBD1
clone size: NA
CDR3 DNA: TGTGCCAGCAGGCCGGGACAGGGGGTAGGGGAGCAGTACTTC
CDR3 protein: CASRPGQGVGEQYF

V gene: TRBV7-2
J gene: TRBJ1-6
D gene: TRBD1
clone size: NA
CDR3 DNA: TGTGCCAGCAGCCTTACCGGGACAGGCGGCTCCAGGTCCTATAATTCACCCCTCCACTTT
CDR3 protein: CASSLTGTGGSRSYNSPLHF

V gene: TRBV7-9
J gene: TRBJ2-3
D gene: TRBD2
clone size: NA
CDR3 DNA: TGTGCCAGCAGCCCAGGACTAGCTCCTAGCACAGATACGCAGTATTTT
CDR3 protein: CASSPGLAPSTDTQYF

V gene: TRBV12-3/TRBV12-4
J gene: TRBJ1-2
D gene: NA
clone size: NA
CDR3 DNA: TGTGCCAGCAGGACCTACTATGGCTACACCTTC
CDR3 protein: CASRTYYGYTF

V gene: TRBV29-1
J gene: TRBJ2-7
D gene: TRBD2
clone size: many
CDR3 DNA: TGCAGCGTTTCTCTAGCGGAACCCTACGAGCAGTACTTC
CDR3 protein: CSVSLAEPYEQYF

V gene: TRBV20-1
J gene: TRBJ1-1
D gene: TRBD1
clone size: NA
CDR3 DNA: TGCAGTGCTAGAGGGTGGACAGGAGGGACTGAAGCTTTCTTT
CDR3 protein: CSARGWTGGTEAFF

V gene: TRBV28
J gene: TRBJ1-3
D gene: NA
clone size: NA
CDR3 DNA: TGTGCCAGCAGTTTAGTTGGGGCGGCGGGAGTGGAAAACACCATATATTTT
CDR3 protein: CASSLVGAAGVENTIYF

V gene: TRBV28
J gene: TRBJ1-2
D gene: NA
clone size: NA
CDR3 DNA: TGTGCCAGCAGTTTTCGGGGGGGCTATGGCTACACCTTC
CDR3 protein: CASSFRGGYGYTF

V gene: TRBV11-2
J gene: TRBJ2-3
D gene: NA
clone size: few
CDR3 DNA: TGTGCCAGCAGCTTTTTAGTTTGGGGGGGCCGAGGGGATACGCAGTATTTT
CDR3 protein: CASSFLVWGGRGDTQYF